A single sample gave rise to the 17 T cell receptor beta chains below, sequenced in a study of response to subunit inactivated influenza vaccine. One entry per CDR3 protein, called by TCRdb with MiXCR from the RT-PCR reads. In the table there are over 800,000 distinct CDR3 sequences, 20% to 25% of which are singletons. This material consisted of PBMCs from blood, taken 4 to 6 days after vaccination. The origin of the receptors is a middle-aged man who received an inactivated influenza vaccine.

This clonotype was picked up many times. The J gene is TRBJ2-7, the V gene TRBV6-2 or TRBV6-3, with TRBD1 matching over 7 bases. J was trimmed by 3 bases and V by 6 bases; bases with no gene match: 5. This CDR3 has 13 residues. Germline V gives CDR1 MNHEY, CDR2 SVGEGT. Here the CDR3 reads CASSERDSYEQYF. DNA for the CDR3: TGTGCCAGCAGCGAACGGGACAGCTACGAGCAGTACTTC.

In nucleotides, the CDR3 is TGTGCCAGCAGTGGGATATCAGATACGCAGTATTTT. Translating it yields CASSGISDTQYF. The V call is TRBV6-2 or TRBV6-3, the J call TRBJ2-3; D ambiguous. V shed 5 bases and J shed 4 bases, with 7 bases lying between them. The CDR3 totals 12 residues. Germline-derived CDR1 and CDR2 are MNHEY and SVGEGT.

This clonotype was observed at least ten times. DNA for the CDR3: TGCAGCGTTGAGAGTGTACAGGGCGGAGGCTACACCTTC. Residues: CSVESVQGGGYTF. This chain uses TRBV29-1 with TRBJ1-2; possible D gene TRBD1, 6 bases. This CDR3 has 13 residues. From germline, CDR1 is SQVTM and CDR2 ANQGSEA. V was cut by 3 bases and J by 8 bases, with 16 bases left in between.

The chain couples TRBV7-3 to TRBJ2-3; perhaps TRBD2 as D (5 bases). The V end was cut by 0 bases, the J end by 5 bases, with 9 bases between. Germline assignment: CDR1 SGHTA and CDR2 FQGTGA. CDR3 length: 14 residues. The CDR3 nucleotides are TGTGCCAGCAGCTTAACAGGTCGGGGAGATACGCAGTATTTT. This sequence encodes CASSLTGRGDTQYF.

CDR3 region: CSATGLAGGQIRNEQYF. The DNA of the CDR3 is TGCAGTGCAACGGGACTAGCGGGAGGTCAAATTCGAAACGAGCAGTACTTC. The chain couples TRBV20-1 to TRBJ2-7; TRBD2 matches 15 bases. The ends lost 6 bases at V and 5 bases at J; junction bases unmatched: 14. CDR3 length: 17 amino acids. Germline CDR1 is DFQATT and CDR2 is SNEGSKA (reference sequence).

J is TRBJ2-1 and V is TRBV7-2; 9 bases match TRBD1. V lost 5 bases, J lost 7 bases, and 9 bases stayed unmatched. The germline gives CDR1 SGHTA, CDR2 FQGNSA. This CDR3 is built from 15 residues. The CDR3 region is CASSPGQGKWNEQFF. The CDR3 coding sequence is TGTGCCAGCAGCCCGGGACAGGGAAAGTGGAATGAGCAGTTCTTC. Drawing the rest from reference TRBV7-2 and TRBJ2-1, the complete variable domain is GAGVSQSPSNKVTEKGKDVELRCDPISGHTALYWYRQSLGQGLEFLIYFQGNSAPDKSGLPSDRFSAERTGGSVSTLTIQRTQQEDSAVYLCASSPGQGKWNEQFFGPGTRLTVL.

In its sample, this clonotype was seen a few times. The V call is TRBV28, the J call TRBJ2-3, with a tentative D call TRBD2 (6 bases). Trimming took 6 bases from V and 3 from J, leaving 16 bases between them. From germline, CDR1 is MDHEN and CDR2 SYDVKM. CDR3 length equals 15 residues. This CDR3 is CASSPSGVRTDTQYF. Here the CDR3 DNA reads TGTGCCAGCAGCCCGTCGGGGGTAAGGACAGATACGCAGTATTTT.

This clonotype was found a few times. The chain couples TRBV27 to TRBJ2-7, with 11 bases lining up with TRBD1. The CDR3 consists of 15 residues. Germline CDR1 MNHEY, CDR2 SMNVEV (reference sequence). V shed 7 bases, J shed 5 bases, and the junction held 10 bases outside the gene matches. The DNA for the CDR3 is TGTGCCAGCACCTCCTTGGACAGGGGGCCACACGAGCAGTACTTC. This codes for CASTSLDRGPHEQYF.

This CDR3 reads CASSPPMGQETQYF. The CDR3 bases are TGTGCCAGCTCACCACCGATGGGGCAAGAGACCCAGTACTTC. The chain couples TRBV18 to TRBJ2-5; no definite D call. Per the germline V gene, CDR1 is KGHSH and CDR2 is LQKENI. CDR3 length equals 14 residues. V was shortened by 0 bases and J by 2 bases, with 7 bases between the two germline ends.

This clonotype was counted a few times. This chain links TRBV5-1 with TRBJ2-1; 10 bases are a match to TRBD2. Germline CDR1 is SGHRS and CDR2 is YFSETQ. V dropped 4 bases and J dropped 3; count of bases not matched to a gene: 7. The length of the CDR3 is 16 residues. The CDR3 DNA reads as TGCGCCAGCAGCGGGGTACTAGCGGGGAACTACAATGAGCAGTTCTTC. Amino acids: CASSGVLAGNYNEQFF. Full variable domain (rest looked up from reference TRBV5-1 and TRBJ2-1): KAGVTQTPRYLIKTRGQQVTLSCSPISGHRSVSWYQQTPGQGLQFLFEYFSETQRNKGNFPGRFSGRQFSNSRSEMNVSTLELGDSALYLCASSGVLAGNYNEQFFGPGTRLTVL.

The chain couples TRBV28 to TRBJ2-7; D might be TRBD2 (6 bases). This CDR3 has 13 residues. Deletions cut 7 bases from V and 2 bases from J, with 12 bases between. Germline V gene lookup returns CDR1 MDHEN and CDR2 SYDVKM. This CDR3 reads CASTRGTAYEQYF. CDR3 DNA sequence: TGTGCCAGCACTCGGGGGACCGCCTACGAGCAGTACTTC.

This clonotype was detected a few times. V usage is TRBV12-3 or TRBV12-4 and J usage is TRBJ1-1, with TRBD1 matching 9 bases. CDR3 length: 15 residues. Trimming removed 6 bases from V and 5 bases from J; junction bases left unmatched: 10. The CDR3 reads CASSTGGIEKTEAFF. The CDR3 nucleotides read TGTGCCAGCAGCACAGGGGGCATAGAGAAAACTGAAGCTTTCTTT.

The V gene is TRBV7-8, the J gene TRBJ2-1; TRBD2 matches 10 bases. The junction had 7 bases not matched to a gene; V was cut back by 3 bases and J by 8 bases. Per the germline V gene, CDR1 is SGHVS and CDR2 is FQNEAQ. The CDR3 totals 15 residues. CDR3 amino acids: CASSFFSGGQHEQFF. The CDR3 nucleotides are TGTGCCAGCAGCTTCTTTAGCGGGGGGCAACATGAGCAGTTCTTC.

Only a few counts were recorded for this clonotype. The chain has TRBV7-9 and TRBJ2-1; D is ambiguous. CDR3 length equals 13 residues. From germline, CDR1 is SEHNR and CDR2 FQNEAQ (reference sequence). Between the trimmed V and J ends, which lost 3 bases and 9 bases, there was a span of 12 bases. The CDR3 nucleotides read TGTGCCAGCAGCTTGTCCCGAGGCCTTGAGCAGTTCTTC. Protein product: CASSLSRGLEQFF. The entire variable domain, with the rest obtained from reference TRBV7-9 and TRBJ2-1, is as follows: DTGVSQNPRHKITKRGQNVTFRCDPISEHNRLYWYRQTLGQGPEFLTYFQNEAQLEKSRLLSDRFSAERPKGSFSTLEIQRTEQGDSAMYLCASSLSRGLEQFFGPGTRLTVL.

This clonotype has a handful of counts. The chain recombines TRBV6-5 with TRBJ2-3, with D perhaps assigned TRBD1 or TRBD2 (5 bases each). V was cut by 2 bases and J by 2 bases, with 8 bases left in between. The CDR3 runs 14 residues. From germline, CDR1 is MNHEY and CDR2 SVGAGI. The CDR3 coding sequence is TGTGCCAGCAGTTACGTCGGGGCCACAGATACGCAGTATTTT. The encoded protein is CASSYVGATDTQYF.

The chain couples TRBV6-5 to TRBJ2-1, with 7 bases lining up with TRBD1. The CDR3 spans 15 residues. V was pared by 5 bases and J by 5 bases, with 9 bases of the junction left unmatched. The V gene's germline CDR1 is MNHEY and CDR2 SVGAGI. CDR3 sequence reads: CASSPSDRLNNEQFF. For the CDR3, the DNA is TGTGCCAGCAGTCCCTCGGACAGGCTCAACAATGAGCAGTTCTTC.

This clonotype came up many times. V is TRBV4-3 and J is TRBJ2-7; D tentatively reads TRBD1 or TRBD2 (5 bases each). This CDR3 has 15 amino acids. Germline V gene lookup returns CDR1 LGHNA and CDR2 YSLEER. V was clipped by 1 base and J by 0 bases, with 10 bases between them. CDR3 sequence (DNA): TGCGCCAGCAGCCAAGTAGCCGGGACCTCCTACGAGCAGTACTTC. It specifies CASSQVAGTSYEQYF.